This record covers a single TCR beta chain. This entry is derived from a study of blood T cell repertoires in COVID-19. Study at large: From T cells, B-cell-depleted T cells, or PBMCs came the material, which was cDNA or gDNA.

The data were produced by immunoSEQ multiplex PCR, yet TCRdb's version contains in-frame clones alone and is incomplete. The sample has about 370,000 clones; roughly 86% are singletons. Seattle cases were enrolled at active infection and followed longitudinally. The CDR3 runs to 16 residues. With V trimmed by 3 bases and J by 7 bases, 13 bases remained unmatched. Germline V gene data show CDR1 as SNHLY and CDR2 as FYNNEI. Sequenced material: peripheral blood. The TCR comes from a woman in her twenties or thirties with COVID-19, enrolled during active disease. The rearrangement joins TRBV2 to TRBJ2-3; 7 bases are a match to TRBD2. Written as DNA, the CDR3 is TGTGCCAGCAGTGACGGACTAGAGGGGCCCACTCATACGCAGTATTTT. This gives the protein CASSDGLEGPTHTQYF.